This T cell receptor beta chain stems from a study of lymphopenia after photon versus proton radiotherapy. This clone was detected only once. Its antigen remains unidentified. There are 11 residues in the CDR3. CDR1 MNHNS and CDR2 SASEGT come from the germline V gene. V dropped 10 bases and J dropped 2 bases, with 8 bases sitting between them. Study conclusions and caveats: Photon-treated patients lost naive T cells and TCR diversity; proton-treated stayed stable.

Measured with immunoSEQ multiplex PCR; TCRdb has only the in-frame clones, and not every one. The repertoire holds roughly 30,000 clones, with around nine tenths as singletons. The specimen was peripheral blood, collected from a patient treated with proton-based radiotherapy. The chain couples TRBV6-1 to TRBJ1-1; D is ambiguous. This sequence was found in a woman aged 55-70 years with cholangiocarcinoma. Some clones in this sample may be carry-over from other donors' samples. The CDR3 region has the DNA TGTGCCACCTCTCCTAACACTGAAGCTTTCTTT. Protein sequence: CATSPNTEAFF.